This TCR beta chain originates from a study of CD8 T cells in ankylosing spondylitis. General study results and limits: Reported data indicate significant enrichment of disease-linked clones within matched ankylosing spondylitis synovial fluid. Certain motif variants had earlier appeared in reactive arthritis synovial fluid and blood. Seven to nine highly homologous variants made up a TCR beta motif, and this motif appeared characteristic of ankylosing spondylitis blood.

Quantitative 5'-RACE with molecular barcodes produced the TCR beta libraries. TCRdb re-called the 5' RACE reads with MiXCR, one entry per CDR3 protein. The sample has fewer than 250,000 distinct CDR3 sequences; 20% to 30% are singletons. There are a few counts of this clonotype. Antigen: not known. Germline trimming cut 7 bases from V and 0 bases from J; bases unmatched to any gene: 5. This CDR3 is built from 15 residues. This rearrangement joins TRBV12-3 or TRBV12-4 to TRBJ2-1; 8 nucleotides match TRBD1. Sequenced input: blood, either unsorted or a sorted T cell fraction (not recorded which). The sequence derives from a male donor with ankylosing spondylitis or in good health (not recorded which). CDR3 region: CASTLDRGSYNEQFF. The CDR3 nucleotides are TGTGCCAGCACCCTCGACAGGGGCTCCTACAATGAGCAGTTCTTC.